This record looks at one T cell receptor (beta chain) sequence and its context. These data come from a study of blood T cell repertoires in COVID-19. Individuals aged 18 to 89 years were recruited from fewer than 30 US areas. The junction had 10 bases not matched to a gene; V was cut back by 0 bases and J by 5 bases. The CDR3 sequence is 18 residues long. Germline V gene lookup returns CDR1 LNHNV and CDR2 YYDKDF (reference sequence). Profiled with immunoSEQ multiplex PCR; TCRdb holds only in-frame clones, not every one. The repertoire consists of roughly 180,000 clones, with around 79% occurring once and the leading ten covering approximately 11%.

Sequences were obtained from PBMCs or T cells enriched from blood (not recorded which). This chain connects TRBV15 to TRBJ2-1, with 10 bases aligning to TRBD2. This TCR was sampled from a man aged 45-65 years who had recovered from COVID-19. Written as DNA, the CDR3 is TGTGCCACCAGCAGAGATTGGGCTAGCGGGAGTAGGAACAATGAGCAGTTCTTC. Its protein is CATSRDWASGSRNNEQFF.